What follows is one TCR beta chain and its context. The length of the CDR3 is 15 residues. The germline V gene encodes CDR1 LNHDA and CDR2 SQIVND (reference sequence). V was shortened by 5 bases and J by 2 bases, with 14 bases between the two germline ends. In the original analysis: Reference gene primer amplification in the assay estimated nucleated cell counts. The data were produced by immunoSEQ multiplex PCR, yet TCRdb's version contains in-frame clones alone and is incomplete. The V and J calls and clone size come from that table; D and trimming were worked out from the DNA. The table has roughly 30,000 clones, 85% seen once; the top ten hold approximately 15%. This sample stems from a study of blood T cell repertoires in COVID-19. For the study at large: Samples came from the United States, Italy and Spain, spanning acute and convalescent COVID-19. In each case, the material was cDNA or gDNA derived from T cells, B-cell-depleted T cells, or PBMCs.

The chain uses TRBV19 and TRBJ2-3; D is possibly TRBD2 (7 bases). Sequenced: peripheral blood. This clonotype was obtained from a human donor with acute or convalescent COVID-19. The donor label of this sample is uncertain. The CDR3 DNA is TGTGCCAGTAGTCGAGGGGGGGGGTACACAGATACGCAGTATTTT. Its protein is CASSRGGGYTDTQYF. The full variable domain, its missing parts supplied by reference TRBV19 and TRBJ2-3, is DGGITQSPKYLFRKEGQNVTLSCEQNLNHDAMYWYRQDPGQGLRLIYYSQIVNDFQKGDIAEGYSVSREKKESFPLTVTSAQKNPTAFYLCASSRGGGYTDTQYFGPGTRLTVL.